Presented here are 27 T cell receptor beta chains from one specimen sequenced in a study of vaccination effects on CD4 cells after COVID-19. Using immunoSEQ multiplex PCR, the repertoire was profiled, and TCRdb retains in-frame clones only, with some absent. The sample holds more than 10,000 clones, around 73% seen once. With the ViraFEST assay, the study expanded antigen-specific CD4+ T cells using viral peptide pools, then sequenced them. CD4+ T cells were isolated after around 9 days of culture. Convalescent patients had PCR-confirmed SARS-CoV-2 infection between March and December 2020. Vaccine administered to participants consisted of two doses of either BNT162b2 or mRNA-1273. These receptors' antigens are unknown. The sample in question was CD4+ T cells from PBMCs cultured with HCoV-NL63 spike peptides, obtained after COVID-19 vaccination. These receptors were obtained from a human donor who had a prior SARS-CoV-2 infection.

V gene TRBV18 combines with J gene TRBJ1-2, with a tentative D call TRBD1 (6 bases). This CDR3 spans 14 amino acids. V lost 4 bases to trimming and J lost 2 bases, with 11 bases between them. Germline CDR1 is KGHSH and CDR2 is LQKENI. CDR3 sequence (DNA): TGTGCCAGCTCACTGCAACAGGGAAACTATGGCTACACCTTC. Translating gives CASSLQQGNYGYTF.

CDR3 region: CASSLGGWPSGANVLTF. CDR3 nucleotide sequence: TGTGCCAGCAGTTTGGGGGGGTGGCCCTCTGGGGCCAACGTCCTGACTTTC. The V gene is TRBV28, the J gene TRBJ2-6, with 7 bases that match TRBD2. The CDR3 has 17 residues. The germline CDR1 and CDR2 sequences are MDHEN and SYDVKM. The J segment lost 0 bases and the V segment lost 3 bases, leaving 5 bases of the junction unmatched.

This clone was counted between two and nine times. The J gene is TRBJ2-3, the V gene TRBV30; weak D call: TRBD1 (6 bases). There are 13 residues in the CDR3. Trimming cost V 5 bases and J 6 bases, with 15 bases left between them. Germline V gene data show CDR1 as GTSNPN and CDR2 as SVGIG (reference sequence). DNA for the CDR3: TGTGCCTGGGACAGGACCTGGAAGGATACGCAGTATTTT. Encoded protein: CAWDRTWKDTQYF.

This clone has only a few counts. This rearrangement joins TRBV4-3 to TRBJ2-2; D not resolved. V shed 0 bases and J shed 1 base, with 12 bases lying between them. The CDR3 length is 17 residues. Germline V gives CDR1 LGHNA, CDR2 YSLEER. CDR3 nucleotide sequence: TGCGCCAGCAGCCAAGATAATGCATACAGGAACACCGGGGAGCTGTTTTTT. Protein: CASSQDNAYRNTGELFF.

V gene TRBV6-4 combines with J gene TRBJ2-3, with D perhaps TRBD1 or TRBD2 (5 bases each). This CDR3 contains 13 residues. Trimming took 3 bases from V and 1 from J, leaving 5 bases between them. The V gene's germline CDR1 is MRHNA and CDR2 SNTAGT. The CDR3 nucleotides read TGTGCCAGCAGTGAGGGGGGCACAGATACGCAGTATTTT. It specifies CASSEGGTDTQYF.

This sequence joins TRBV11-1 and TRBJ2-1, with 7 positions matching TRBD2. With 2 bases clipped from V and 3 bases from J, the junction kept 4 bases outside the gene matches. The CDR3 extends over 15 amino acids. Germline values: CDR1 SGHAT, CDR2 FQDESV (reference sequence). CDR3 loop: CASSLLAESYNEQFF. The CDR3 coding sequence is TGTGCCAGCAGCTTACTAGCGGAAAGCTACAATGAGCAGTTCTTC.

This clone has a handful of counts. This chain joins TRBV12-5 and TRBJ1-2, with D unresolved. The ends were cut back, 7 bases at V and 0 bases at J, with 9 bases in the middle. Germline-derived CDR1 and CDR2 are LGHNT and FRNRAP. The CDR3 covers 13 residues. The CDR3 is CASEEGANYGYTF. The CDR3 coding sequence is TGTGCTAGTGAAGAGGGAGCTAACTATGGCTACACCTTC.

Sample share makes this clone medium-sized. This chain joins TRBV3-1 (or the pseudogene TRBV3-2) and TRBJ1-4; 10 positions agree with TRBD1. The CDR3 is 13 amino acids. J was trimmed by 7 bases and V by 8 bases; bases with no gene match: 4. Germline CDR1 LGHDT, CDR2 YNNKEL (reference sequence). CDR3: CASGGQGSEKLFF. In nucleotides, the CDR3 is TGTGCCAGCGGGGGACAGGGGTCTGAAAAACTGTTTTTT.

The chain joins TRBV9 to TRBJ1-1, with D tentatively TRBD1 (5 bases). Germline V gives CDR1 SGDLS, CDR2 YYNGEE. This CDR3 is 15 amino acids long. The V end was cut by 0 bases, the J end by 1 base, with 10 bases between. CDR3 amino acids: CASSVALGGNTEAFF. In DNA, the CDR3 is TGTGCCAGCAGCGTAGCTTTGGGGGGGAACACTGAAGCTTTCTTT.

The rearrangement uses TRBV2 and TRBJ1-1; perhaps TRBD1 as D (5 bases). V lost 3 bases and J 4 bases, leaving 9 bases between the germline ends. Germline CDR1 SNHLY, CDR2 FYNNEI. This CDR3 comprises 13 residues. The DNA for the CDR3 is TGTGCCAGCAGTGATTTGAGGGGCACTGAAGCTTTCTTT. Residues: CASSDLRGTEAFF. The whole variable domain, filled in from reference TRBV2 and TRBJ1-1, reads EPEVTQTPSHQVTQMGQEVILRCVPISNHLYFYWYRQILGQKVEFLVSFYNNEISEKSEIFDDQFSVERPDGSNFTLKIRSTKLEDSAMYFCASSDLRGTEAFFGQGTRLTVV.

The table lists this clone with a few counts. The chain is built from TRBV6-6 and TRBJ1-6, with no clear D. The CDR3 has 16 amino acids. Germline loops: CDR1 MNHNY, CDR2 SVGAGI (reference sequence). Deletions cut 6 bases from V and 5 bases from J, with 17 bases between. This CDR3 is CASRLTDGDHNSPLHF. In DNA, the CDR3 is TGTGCCAGCAGATTGACGGACGGGGATCATAATTCACCCCTCCACTTT.

The V and J genes are TRBV5-1 and TRBJ2-1, with D maybe TRBD1 (5 bases). Germline V gene lookup returns CDR1 SGHRS and CDR2 YFSETQ. V shed 2 bases and J shed 0 bases, with 9 bases lying between them. The CDR3 runs 15 residues. The DNA for the CDR3 is TGCGCCAGCAGCTTAACAGGAGACTCCTACAATGAGCAGTTCTTC. This codes for CASSLTGDSYNEQFF. Full variable domain (missing parts from reference TRBV5-1 and TRBJ2-1): KAGVTQTPRYLIKTRGQQVTLSCSPISGHRSVSWYQQTPGQGLQFLFEYFSETQRNKGNFPGRFSGRQFSNSRSEMNVSTLELGDSALYLCASSLTGDSYNEQFFGPGTRLTVL.

The rearrangement joins TRBV10-3 to TRBJ1-4; 10 positions match TRBD1. The J segment lost 6 bases and the V segment lost 5 bases, leaving 3 bases of the junction unmatched. The V gene's germline CDR1 is ENHRY and CDR2 SYGVKD. CDR3 size: 14 residues. Here the CDR3 DNA reads TGTGCCATCAGTCGGGACAGGGGATATGAAAAACTGTTTTTT. Translating gives CAISRDRGYEKLFF.

The rearrangement joins TRBV3-1 (or the pseudogene TRBV3-2) to TRBJ1-3, with 9 positions matching TRBD1. Germline values: CDR1 LGHDT, CDR2 YNNKEL (reference sequence). V shed 4 bases and J 0 bases; nucleotides not matched to a gene: 1. CDR3 length: 15 residues. CDR3 DNA sequence: TGTGCCAGCAGCCTGACAGGGGGCTCTGGAAACACCATATATTTT. This codes for CASSLTGGSGNTIYF.

The V call is TRBV2, the J call TRBJ2-7; 7 nucleotides align to TRBD1. V shed 6 bases, J shed 3 bases, and the junction held 11 bases outside the gene matches. The CDR3 spans 15 residues. The germline V gene has CDR1 SNHLY and CDR2 FYNNEI. CDR3 residues: CASSRETGQSYEQYF. Here the CDR3 DNA reads TGTGCCAGCAGCCGAGAAACGGGACAGAGCTACGAGCAGTACTTC.

This clone was picked up one time. The rearrangement joins TRBV5-6 to TRBJ1-2; D call uncertain. V was trimmed by 4 bases and J by 5 bases, leaving 15 bases between them. The CDR3 loop spans 14 amino acids. Germline CDR1 SGHDT, CDR2 YYEEEE. The CDR3 coding sequence is TGTGCCAGCAGCAGGGTACAAATCGGATATGGCTACACCTTC. Residues: CASSRVQIGYGYTF.

There are a few counts of this clone. The chain couples TRBV5-4 to TRBJ2-1; 11 bases agree with TRBD2. V lost 4 bases and J lost 5; bases outside the gene matches: 2. Germline-derived CDR1 and CDR2 are SGHNT and YYREEE (reference sequence). This CDR3 contains 14 residues. CDR3 loop: CASSPGLADNEQFF. CDR3 bases: TGTGCCAGCAGCCCGGGACTAGCGGACAATGAGCAGTTCTTC.

This chain connects TRBV19 to TRBJ1-1; 7 nucleotides align to TRBD1. The CDR3 extends over 13 amino acids. The V gene's germline CDR1 is LNHDA and CDR2 SQIVND (reference sequence). Unmatched junction bases numbered 6, after V lost 3 bases and J lost 8 bases. The CDR3 spells CASSILGQLEAFF. CDR3 DNA: TGTGCCAGTAGTATTCTGGGACAGCTAGAAGCTTTCTTT.

This clone came up once. A junction boundary mismatches the germline segment, possibly from a read error. The CDR3 loop is CASSQDGTGKYNEQFF. DNA of the CDR3: TGTGCCAGCAGTCAAGATGGGACAGGAAAATACAATGAGCAGTTCTTC. This chain uses TRBV4-2 with TRBJ2-1, with 8 bases matching TRBD1. Germline V gene sequence: CDR1 LGHNA, CDR2 YNFKEQ. The CDR3 totals 16 residues.

The chain carries TRBV11-3 and TRBJ2-3; unclear D gene. CDR3 length: 13 amino acids. Trimming stripped 0 bases from V and 6 bases from J, with 7 bases between. In germline, CDR1 is SGHNT, CDR2 YENEEA. CDR3 region: CASSLEPEDTQYF. CDR3 in DNA: TGTGCCAGCAGCTTAGAGCCCGAGGATACGCAGTATTTT.

This clone was counted only a few times. The V call is TRBV9, the J call TRBJ2-3; D ambiguous. From germline, CDR1 is SGDLS and CDR2 YYNGEE. The CDR3 consists of 13 residues. V lost 0 bases, J lost 2 bases, and 4 bases lay in between. As DNA, the CDR3 is TGTGCCAGCAGCGTAGCTAACACAGATACGCAGTATTTT. Translation: CASSVANTDTQYF.

This sequence joins TRBV7-2 and TRBJ1-1; no reliable D call. Trimming took 7 bases from V and 3 from J, leaving 15 bases between them. CDR1 is SGHTA, CDR2 FQGNSA, per germline. This CDR3 contains 14 residues. The CDR3, as DNA: TGTGCCAGCATCGCAGCCGGGAGATACACTGAAGCTTTCTTT. Its protein is CASIAAGRYTEAFF.

The chain combines TRBV7-9 with TRBJ2-1; tentatively, D is TRBD1 or TRBD2 (7 bases each). Germline lookup yields CDR1 SEHNR and CDR2 FQNEAQ (reference sequence). Trimming shortened V by 3 bases and J by 7 bases, and 13 bases separated the two germline ends. There are 14 residues in the CDR3. The CDR3 bases are TGTGCCAGCAGCTTTTTCCAGGGGGGGAATGAGCAGTTCTTC. It is translated as CASSFFQGGNEQFF. Together with reference TRBV7-9 and TRBJ2-1, the CDR3 gives the full variable domain: DTGVSQNPRHKITKRGQNVTFRCDPISEHNRLYWYRQTLGQGPEFLTYFQNEAQLEKSRLLSDRFSAERPKGSFSTLEIQRTEQGDSAMYLCASSFFQGGNEQFFGPGTRLTVL.

This chain connects TRBV5-1 to TRBJ2-3; D is unclear. Germline V lookup: CDR1 SGHRS, CDR2 YFSETQ. Trimming shortened V by 4 bases and J by 5 bases, and 11 bases separated the two germline ends. The CDR3 covers 13 residues. CDR3 nucleotides: TGCGCCAGCAGCCCCAATTCCCTAGATACGCAGTATTTT. Translated, it gives CASSPNSLDTQYF.

The rearrangement uses TRBV6-5 and TRBJ2-7; the D gene is possibly TRBD2 (7 bases). The V gene's germline CDR1 is MNHEY and CDR2 SVGAGI. Trimming cost V 7 bases and J 7 bases, with 17 bases left between them. The CDR3 spans 13 residues. The CDR3 DNA reads as TGTGCCAGCAATCGGGGGGCTGAGCGGGAGCAGTACTTC. Amino acid sequence: CASNRGAEREQYF.

The chain links TRBV9 to TRBJ2-5; D unresolved. Germline CDR1 and CDR2: SGDLS and YYNGEE. The CDR3 is 14 residues long. Trimming removed 4 bases from V and 0 bases from J, with 10 bases in between. This chain's CDR3 is CASSPGLNQETQYF. CDR3 DNA: TGTGCCAGCAGCCCGGGCCTCAACCAAGAGACCCAGTACTTC.

By share of the sample, this clone is medium-sized. The chain couples TRBV2 to TRBJ2-7; 10 bases line up with TRBD2. CDR1 SNHLY and CDR2 FYNNEI come from the germline V gene. J lost 5 bases, V lost 6 bases, and 7 bases had no gene match. The CDR3 runs 14 residues. CDR3 in DNA: TGTGCCAGCAGAAACATAGCGGGAGGCCACGAGCAGTACTTC. It codes for CASRNIAGGHEQYF. The full variable domain, in which reference TRBV2 and TRBJ2-7 provide the parts outside the CDR3, is EPEVTQTPSHQVTQMGQEVILRCVPISNHLYFYWYRQILGQKVEFLVSFYNNEISEKSEIFDDQFSVERPDGSNFTLKIRSTKLEDSAMYFCASRNIAGGHEQYFGPGTRLTVT.